These 5 T cell receptor beta chains share one sample of origin, sequenced in a study of blood T cell repertoires in COVID-19. This table comes from immunoSEQ multiplex PCR, and its TCRdb copy is limited to in-frame clones, with some not included. The sample contains 200,000 or so clones, approximately 90% of which appear only once. The specimen sequenced was PBMCs or T cells enriched from blood (not recorded which). Source of these receptors: a woman in her 40s with acute COVID-19.

This sequence joins TRBV9 and TRBJ2-5; 10 positions agree with TRBD1. V trimming: 4 bases; J trimming: 5 bases; junction bases outside the gene matches: 5. The CDR3 runs 14 residues. CDR1 and CDR2 (germline): SGDLS, YYNGEE. The CDR3 sequence is CASSSRGQGETQYF. The CDR3, as DNA: TGTGCCAGCAGCTCCCGGGGACAGGGGGAGACCCAGTACTTC.

The V call is TRBV3-1 (or the pseudogene TRBV3-2), the J call TRBJ2-1; 11 bases are a match to TRBD2. The CDR3 has 15 amino acids. Trimming removed 4 bases from V and 4 bases from J; junction bases left unmatched: 3. Germline CDR1 reads LGHDT; CDR2 reads YNNKEL (reference sequence). The CDR3 sequence is CASSPGLAEYNEQFF. The CDR3 region has the DNA TGTGCCAGCAGCCCGGGACTAGCGGAGTACAATGAGCAGTTCTTC.

This sequence joins TRBV24-1 and TRBJ1-6, with D perhaps matching TRBD1 (5 bases). CDR1 and CDR2 from the germline V gene are KGHDR and SFDVKD. CDR3 size: 12 residues. V lost 9 bases and J 10 bases, leaving 12 bases between the germline ends. CDR3 in DNA: TGTGCCACCGGGGGGTTGGGATCACCCCTCCACTTT. Its translation: CATGGLGSPLHF.

The gene calls are TRBV19 and TRBJ1-2; TRBD1 matches at 8 bases. The CDR3 is 15 amino acids. Germline values: CDR1 LNHDA, CDR2 SQIVND (reference sequence). Trimming at V came to 6 bases and at J to 7 bases, leaving 13 bases not matched to a gene. The CDR3 sequence: CASSPFRGLGGGYTF. The CDR3 DNA sequence: TGTGCCAGTAGCCCTTTCAGGGGGCTTGGGGGTGGCTACACCTTC.

The chain has TRBV5-1 and TRBJ1-1; 8 bases are a match to TRBD1. The ends lost 4 bases at V and 0 bases at J; junction bases unmatched: 2. The CDR3 spans 14 residues. Germline loops: CDR1 SGHRS, CDR2 YFSETQ. As DNA, the CDR3 is TGCGCCAGCAGCGGGACAGGTATGAACACTGAAGCTTTCTTT. Protein product: CASSGTGMNTEAFF.